These 23 T cell receptor beta chains were all obtained from the same sample, sequenced in a study of blood T cell repertoires in COVID-19. Data came from immunoSEQ multiplex PCR; TCRdb stores just in-frame clones and leaves some out. Of hundreds of thousands of clones in the sample, approximately 86% were seen once. Source material: PBMCs or T cells enriched from blood (not recorded which). Receptors originate from a woman aged 50 to 60 who had recovered from COVID-19.

This clone was seen a handful of times. The rearrangement joins TRBV11-2 to TRBJ2-5, with D perhaps matching TRBD2 (6 bases). This CDR3 contains 17 residues. V was clipped by 4 bases and J by 2 bases, with 20 bases between them. Germline CDR1 and CDR2: SGHAT and FQNNGV. CDR3: CASSSNVGRLKQETQYF. The CDR3 DNA is TGTGCCAGCAGCTCCAATGTCGGGAGACTAAAACAAGAGACCCAGTACTTC.

The chain joins TRBV7-8 to TRBJ2-3; 9 bases align to TRBD2. This CDR3 spans 16 amino acids. Germline V gene data show CDR1 as SGHVS and CDR2 as FQNEAQ. Trimming took 2 bases from V and 4 from J; bases not matched to a gene: 7. The chain's CDR3 is CASSLFSGSSSDTQYF. CDR3 DNA: TGTGCCAGCAGCTTATTTAGCGGGAGTAGTTCAGATACGCAGTATTTT.

The chain recombines TRBV28 with TRBJ2-1; 9 nucleotides line up with TRBD1. Germline CDR1 and CDR2: MDHEN and SYDVKM. This CDR3 contains 13 residues. V shed 6 bases, J shed 9 bases, and the junction held 6 bases outside the gene matches. The CDR3 sequence is CASSPGQGGEQFF. CDR3 nucleotides: TGTGCCAGCAGCCCGGGACAGGGCGGTGAGCAGTTCTTC.

The chain recombines TRBV12-5 with TRBJ2-1; possibly TRBD2 for D (6 bases). The V end lost 10 bases, the J end lost 12 bases, and 25 bases lay between the germline ends. Per germline, CDR1 LGHNT and CDR2 FRNRAP. The CDR3 extends over 14 amino acids. In nucleotides, the CDR3 is TGTGCTACCTCCCGGGACTCCCTCCGAAGTGCGCAGTTCTTC. Translated, it gives CATSRDSLRSAQFF.

The V call is TRBV27, the J call TRBJ1-5; 9 nucleotides match TRBD1. The junction had 12 bases not matched to a gene; V was cut back by 6 bases and J by 6 bases. Germline V gene lookup returns CDR1 MNHEY and CDR2 SMNVEV (reference sequence). CDR3 length: 16 residues. The CDR3 sequence is CASSSTGTGLPQPQHF. The CDR3 region has the DNA TGTGCCAGCAGCTCGACCGGGACAGGGCTTCCTCAGCCCCAGCATTTT.

CDR3 DNA: TGTGCCACCGTAAGCGGGTCGGGCACCGGGGAGCTGTTTTTT. Encoded protein: CATVSGSGTGELFF. This rearrangement joins TRBV11-2 to TRBJ2-2; maybe TRBD2 (6 bases). Trimming left V 10 bases short and J 4 bases short, with 16 bases between. Germline assignment: CDR1 SGHAT and CDR2 FQNNGV. CDR3 size: 14 residues.

J is TRBJ2-2 and V is TRBV7-8, with 10 positions matching TRBD2. V was pared by 2 bases and J by 5 bases, with 14 bases of the junction left unmatched. Germline values: CDR1 SGHVS, CDR2 FQNEAQ. This CDR3 comprises 19 residues. The CDR3 reads CASSLPSGSRRVVTGELFF. The CDR3 DNA reads TGTGCCAGCAGCTTACCTAGCGGGAGTAGAAGGGTTGTTACCGGGGAGCTGTTTTTT.

The chain combines TRBV7-9 with TRBJ2-7; TRBD2 is a possible D gene (5 bases). This CDR3 comprises 12 residues. Trimming took off 7 bases at V and 6 bases at J, with 13 bases between the two ends. Germline V gene data show CDR1 as SEHNR and CDR2 as FQNEAQ (reference sequence). CDR3 in amino acids: CASTRGLGEQYF. DNA for the CDR3: TGTGCCAGCACCCGGGGTCTGGGCGAGCAGTACTTC.

The V and J genes are TRBV7-8 and TRBJ2-7; 8 bases match TRBD2. The CDR3 consists of 15 residues. V shed 2 bases and J 5 bases; nucleotides not matched to a gene: 8. Germline CDR1 and CDR2: SGHVS and FQNEAQ. CDR3 region: CASSLLAGGADEQYF. CDR3 DNA: TGTGCCAGCAGCTTACTGGCGGGGGGAGCCGACGAGCAGTACTTC. Complete variable domain (other parts from reference TRBV7-8 and TRBJ2-7): GAGVSQSPRYKVAKRGQDVALRCDPISGHVSLFWYQQALGQGPEFLTYFQNEAQLDKSGLPSDRFFAERPEGSVSTLKIQRTQQEDSAVYLCASSLLAGGADEQYFGPGTRLTVT.

The chain links TRBV7-2 to TRBJ2-1, with D unclear. Per germline, CDR1 SGHTA and CDR2 FQGNSA. V shed 1 base and J shed 7 bases, with 8 bases lying between them. CDR3 size: 13 residues. DNA of the CDR3: TGTGCCAGCAGCTTAGGGGCTGTAAATGAGCAGTTCTTC. Translated: CASSLGAVNEQFF.

This chain connects TRBV30 to TRBJ2-5; 7 bases fit TRBD1. V lost 5 bases and J lost 5; bases outside the gene matches: 8. The CDR3 length is 13 residues. In germline, CDR1 is GTSNPN, CDR2 SVGIG (reference sequence). CDR3 sequence: CAWEDRVGETQYF. The DNA for the CDR3 is TGTGCCTGGGAAGACAGGGTCGGGGAGACCCAGTACTTC.

V is TRBV28 and J is TRBJ1-5; 7 nucleotides match TRBD1. The CDR3 is made up of 14 amino acids. V dropped 3 bases and J dropped 6; count of bases not matched to a gene: 5. Germline V gene lookup returns CDR1 MDHEN and CDR2 SYDVKM. CDR3 region: CASSLNRGSQPQHF. CDR3 sequence (DNA): TGTGCCAGCAGTTTGAACAGGGGATCTCAGCCCCAGCATTTT.

This clone was detected a few times. CDR3 in amino acids: CASSQEGSGAFF. The CDR3 nucleotides read TGTGCCAGCAGCCAAGAGGGGAGCGGGGCTTTCTTT. The gene calls are TRBV3-1 (or the pseudogene TRBV3-2) and TRBJ1-1; no firm D call. This CDR3 spans 12 amino acids. Germline V gene lookup returns CDR1 LGHDT and CDR2 YNNKEL (reference sequence). V lost 0 bases to trimming and J lost 11 bases, with 10 bases between them.

This chain uses TRBV3-1 (or the pseudogene TRBV3-2) with TRBJ1-1, with TRBD1 identical over 7 bases. J gave up 2 bases and V 6 bases, and 6 bases lay outside the gene matches. The CDR3 is 14 amino acids. Germline CDR1 is LGHDT and CDR2 is YNNKEL (reference sequence). CDR3 DNA sequence: TGTGCCAGCAGTCGGGGACAGCCTAACACTGAAGCTTTCTTT. Translated, it gives CASSRGQPNTEAFF.

The chain has TRBV18 and TRBJ2-2, with TRBD2 identical over 10 bases. This CDR3 spans 18 amino acids. The V and J ends lost 1 base and 3 bases, in that order; junction bases with no gene match: 8. Germline V gene sequence: CDR1 KGHSH, CDR2 LQKENI. The CDR3 DNA is TGTGCCAGCTCACCACAAGGACTAGCGGAAATCTACACCGGGGAGCTGTTTTTT. Its translation is CASSPQGLAEIYTGELFF.

V is TRBV12-5 and J is TRBJ1-6, with D perhaps TRBD1 (5 bases). The CDR3 is made up of 14 amino acids. In germline, CDR1 is LGHNT, CDR2 FRNRAP. Trimming pared 5 bases from V and 9 bases from J, leaving 14 bases between. The DNA of the CDR3 is TGTGCTAGTGGTCCGGGACTAGCTACTTCACCCCTCCACTTT. Residues: CASGPGLATSPLHF.

The V call is TRBV6-5, the J call TRBJ1-1; a weak D match, TRBD1 (6 bases). In germline, CDR1 is MNHEY, CDR2 SVGAGI. The ends were cut back, 4 bases at V and 11 bases at J, with 17 bases in the middle. This CDR3 comprises 13 residues. CDR3 loop: CASSSLTGKGAFF. In DNA form, the CDR3 reads TGTGCCAGCAGTTCCCTAACAGGGAAAGGGGCTTTCTTT.

DNA of the CDR3: TGTGCCAGTAGTAGCAACAGGGTCGGAGGAAACACCATATATTTT. It codes for CASSSNRVGGNTIYF. V and J are TRBV19 and TRBJ1-3, with a tentative D call TRBD1 (6 bases). The germline CDR1 and CDR2 sequences are LNHDA and SQIVND (reference sequence). With 4 bases removed from V and 4 bases from J, the gap between germline ends came to 14 bases. CDR3 length: 15 amino acids. Combining the CDR3 with reference TRBV19 and TRBJ1-3 gives the whole variable domain DGGITQSPKYLFRKEGQNVTLSCEQNLNHDAMYWYRQDPGQGLRLIYYSQIVNDFQKGDIAEGYSVSREKKESFPLTVTSAQKNPTAFYLCASSSNRVGGNTIYFGEGSWLTVV.

The chain carries TRBV2 and TRBJ1-2; 10 bases match TRBD1. V shed 7 bases and J 3 bases; nucleotides not matched to a gene: 11. The germline V gene has CDR1 SNHLY and CDR2 FYNNEI. The CDR3 is made up of 16 amino acids. CDR3 amino acids: CASKKDRGIVHYGYTF. In DNA form, the CDR3 reads TGTGCCAGCAAGAAGGACAGGGGGATAGTACACTATGGCTACACCTTC.

The gene calls are TRBV5-5 and TRBJ2-2; no clear D. Germline values: CDR1 SGHKS, CDR2 YYEKEE (reference sequence). This CDR3 is built from 14 residues. V was pared by 3 bases and J by 4 bases, with 10 bases between. The CDR3 loop is CASSWSPGTGELFF. The CDR3 nucleotides read TGTGCCAGCAGCTGGAGTCCGGGCACCGGGGAGCTGTTTTTT.

The chain combines TRBV5-4 with TRBJ2-1, with 14 bases fitting TRBD2. Trimming at V came to 2 bases and at J to 7 bases, leaving 5 bases not matched to a gene. The CDR3 loop spans 16 amino acids. Germline V CDR1 and CDR2: SGHNT, YYREEE (reference sequence). The CDR3 region has the DNA TGTGCCAGCAGCTTTACCGGGACTAGCGGGAGTAATGAGCAGTTCTTC. This translates into CASSFTGTSGSNEQFF.

The chain recombines TRBV10-3 with TRBJ1-1, with 7 bases matching TRBD1. Germline V CDR1 and CDR2: ENHRY, SYGVKD. The CDR3 has 15 residues. V was pared by 0 bases and J by 3 bases, with 4 bases of the junction left unmatched. DNA for the CDR3: TGTGCCATCAGTGAGTCGAGGGGGCCACACACTGAAGCTTTCTTT. It specifies CAISESRGPHTEAFF.

V and J are TRBV19 and TRBJ1-5; TRBD1 aligns across 7 bases. There are 15 residues in the CDR3. With V trimmed by 4 bases and J by 2 bases, 5 bases remained unmatched. Germline-derived CDR1 and CDR2 are LNHDA and SQIVND (reference sequence). The CDR3 loop reads CASSRQGLGNQPQHF. CDR3 sequence (DNA): TGTGCCAGTAGTAGACAGGGATTAGGCAATCAGCCCCAGCATTTT.